The rows below give T cell receptor beta chains drawn from one sample of a study of post-analysis software for immune sequencing data. TCRdb reanalysed the PCR reads using MiXCR and keeps one entry per CDR3 protein. Of about 770,000 distinct CDR3 sequences in the sample, 46% are singletons; the top ten hold 4.9%. The sequencing sample was made of blood. These receptors were taken from a girl under 18 with multiple sclerosis. The CDR3 runs from the conserved cysteine through the conserved F or W. The listing skips clone size in some rows; elsewhere it reads once, few, many or a size class.

few	TRBV24-1	CATSDPLAGGLGEQFF
once	TRBV7-8	CASSLGDRGAYTF
.	TRBV18	CASSPLDRGLETQYF
few	TRBV11-2	CASSLLRTSNYEQYF
.	TRBV27	CASRPTVGRVQPQHF
.	TRBV7-8	CASSPSGSYNSPLHF
many	TRBV5-1	CASSPGASTDTQYF
.	TRBV29-1	CSTSAPGGMTEAFF
.	TRBV12-3/TRBV12-4	CASSWNRAIYEQYF
many	TRBV29-1	CSVEDRRDTQYF
.	TRBV12-3/TRBV12-4	CASSLRLAAYEQYF
few	TRBV20-1	CSAREGIPSRNEQFF
few	TRBV12-3/TRBV12-4	CASSLVSGGQPQHF
few	TRBV7-9	CASSLDYPDTQYF
.	TRBV11-2	CASSPRDRGSPLHF
.	TRBV4-3	CASSQGIGITNEKLFF
many	TRBV15	CATSRAGAGFYEQYF
.	TRBV4-1	CASSQDPRAGTEAFF
.	TRBV7-3	CASSLKETGDGEKLFF
.	TRBV20-1	CSASSGTLGQETQYF
.	TRBV20-1	CSAGSGTEYNEQFF
many	TRBV24-1	CATRGHDSYEQYF
.	TRBV29-1	CSVLRGTGELFF
.	TRBV11-2	CASSLATHYNEQFF
.	TRBV2	CASIEREVSYNEQFF
.	TRBV5-1	CASSTVWPGTTSGANVLTF
.	TRBV27	CASSYPGGIQYF
.	TRBV6-1	CASSVIFEKLFF
.	TRBV7-9	CASSFLRGGNIQYF
.	TRBV15	CATSREVGTKRLETQYF
.	TRBV6-6	CASTEHKGNTEAFF
.	TRBV15	CATSRDRTGYEQYF
.	TRBV11-2	CASSLELAGGYEQYF
.	TRBV7-9	CASSSNTQYF
.	TRBV9	CASSRDSPTEAFF
.	TRBV7-2	CASSLYRGAGTDTQYF
few	TRBV7-9	CASSTSGSYEQYF
.	TRBV12-3/TRBV12-4	CASSIRDYEQYF
.	TRBV5-1	CASSSPGLRYNEQFF
.	TRBV29-1	CSVQTTSGVNTGELFF
.	TRBV12-3/TRBV12-4	CASSTQGASSYNEQFF
.	TRBV25-1	CASSGAGTGNGYTF
.	TRBV6-6	CASSYSKHSNGYTF
.	TRBV12-3/TRBV12-4	CASSPSDGVLSGYTF
.	TRBV7-2	CASSQGGEPYTQYF
once	TRBV7-7	CASSLPAGVGVGDEQFF
.	TRBV6-2/TRBV6-3	CASRYGKPLSYTF
few	TRBV12-3/TRBV12-4	CASSFGGQGIFF
.	TRBV20-1	CSARGASGSAEQYF
.	TRBV5-1	CASSPDTISTDRQYF
.	TRBV10-3	CAISESGLAGRSEQYF
.	TRBV20-1	CSAVEGTTQETQYF
.	TRBV29-1	CSVLVENTEAFF
.	TRBV5-1	CASSLLARESRGEQYF
few	TRBV20-1	CSAKRDSPETQYF
.	TRBV20-1	CSARESGGPYNEQFF
many	TRBV7-2	CASSLAENEQYF